These 17 T cell receptor beta chains were all obtained from the same sample, sequenced in a study of T-cell memory formation after mild COVID-19. Via MiXCR, TCRdb re-called the 5' RACE reads, giving one row per CDR3 protein. The sample consists of hundreds of thousands of distinct CDR3 sequences, 15% to 20% of them appearing once. Sequencing was done on a sample of PBMCs or a T cell subset sorted from them (not recorded which). These receptors all come from an adult woman who had mild COVID-19 (a few samples of this study predate the infection). Cell type and time point are not known.

This clonotype was found a few times. CDR3 residues: CASSLYPATGKNQPQHF. DNA of the CDR3: TGTGCCAGCAGCTTATATCCGGCGACAGGGAAAAATCAGCCCCAGCATTTT. V and J are TRBV7-8 and TRBJ1-5, with TRBD1 matching over 7 bases. Germline lookup yields CDR1 SGHVS and CDR2 FQNEAQ. The V gene end was trimmed by 2 bases and the J gene end by 4 bases; junction bases not matched to a gene: 11. The CDR3 has 17 amino acids.

The chain links TRBV2 to TRBJ1-1; 7 bases map to TRBD1. The CDR3 loop spans 15 amino acids. The V gene's germline CDR1 is SNHLY and CDR2 FYNNEI. Losses at the gene ends were 6 bases for V and 0 bases for J; bases not matched to a gene: 7. The CDR3 coding sequence is TGTGCCAGCAGGTCCGGGACAGTCATGAACACTGAAGCTTTCTTT. Its translation is CASRSGTVMNTEAFF.

The CDR3, as DNA: TGCGCCAGCAGCTTGCTAGCGGGAGCAAGGAATGAGCAGTTCTTC. Translating gives CASSLLAGARNEQFF. This chain uses TRBV5-1 with TRBJ2-1, with 10 bases fitting TRBD2. V dropped 1 base and J dropped 7; count of bases not matched to a gene: 5. The CDR3 extends over 15 amino acids. Germline CDR1 SGHRS, CDR2 YFSETQ.

In its sample, this clonotype was seen a few times. V is TRBV4-1 and J is TRBJ2-5; no clear D. Germline lookup yields CDR1 MGHRA and CDR2 YSYEKL. The V gene lost 1 base and the J gene lost 9 bases, with 24 bases spanning the gap. The CDR3 has 17 amino acids. The CDR3 nucleotides are TGCGCCAGCAGCCAAGGGTTTTCGCAGGTCGATTTTTTGGCCCAGTACTTC. It is translated as CASSQGFSQVDFLAQYF.

The chain uses TRBV4-3 and TRBJ1-1; 8 bases agree with TRBD1. After removal of 0 bases from V and 5 bases from J, the junction contained 5 bases not matched to a gene. The CDR3 spans 15 residues. CDR1 is LGHNA, CDR2 YSLEER, per germline. The CDR3 loop reads CASSQDWTGITEAFF. CDR3 nucleotide sequence: TGCGCCAGCAGCCAAGACTGGACAGGGATTACTGAAGCTTTCTTT.

This chain links TRBV20-1 with TRBJ1-1; D unclear. V was shortened by 5 bases and J by 0 bases, with 13 bases between the two germline ends. The V gene's germline CDR1 is DFQATT and CDR2 SNEGSKA (reference sequence). The CDR3 consists of 14 residues. In DNA form, the CDR3 reads TGCAGTGCTCCCCATCGGGCGGTGAACACTGAAGCTTTCTTT. Translation gives CSAPHRAVNTEAFF.

The chain combines TRBV4-2 with TRBJ2-7; TRBD2 matches at 9 bases. The CDR3 is 18 amino acids. From germline, CDR1 is LGHNA and CDR2 YNFKEQ. Trimming at V came to 0 bases and at J to 1 base, leaving 10 bases not matched to a gene. The CDR3 DNA reads TGTGCCAGCAGCCAAGATTCACAGGCTAGCGGGGTGTCCTACGAGCAGTACTTC. The encoded protein is CASSQDSQASGVSYEQYF.

This clonotype was seen more than once but under ten times. The chain carries TRBV9 and TRBJ2-2; 7 nucleotides match TRBD2. V shed 7 bases, J shed 5 bases, and the junction held 11 bases outside the gene matches. Per the germline V gene, CDR1 is SGDLS and CDR2 is YYNGEE. The CDR3 is 15 residues long. CDR3 sequence: CASGGGGSGTGELFF. The CDR3 bases are TGTGCCAGCGGGGGTGGCGGGAGTGGTACCGGGGAGCTGTTTTTT.

This clonotype occurred many times. The chain links TRBV5-1 to TRBJ1-5, with TRBD1 matching over 8 bases. CDR1 is SGHRS and CDR2 is YFSETQ in the germline V gene. With V trimmed by 2 bases and J by 4 bases, 5 bases remained unmatched. CDR3 length equals 15 residues. This chain's CDR3 is CASSLTGGGNQPQHF. The CDR3 bases are TGCGCCAGCAGCTTAACAGGGGGAGGGAATCAGCCCCAGCATTTT.

V gene TRBV24-1 combines with J gene TRBJ2-1; TRBD2 is a possible D gene (7 bases). CDR3 length: 15 residues. Germline assignment: CDR1 KGHDR and CDR2 SFDVKD. The V gene lost 9 bases and the J gene lost 6 bases, with 20 bases spanning the gap. CDR3 amino acids: CATRLGGPAGNEQFF. The CDR3 nucleotides are TGTGCCACCCGTCTCGGGGGGCCCGCAGGCAATGAGCAGTTCTTC.

This clonotype was detected only a few times. The gene calls are TRBV4-2 and TRBJ2-1, with D perhaps TRBD1 (6 bases). The germline V gene encodes CDR1 LGHNA and CDR2 YNFKEQ. The CDR3 totals 16 residues. Trimming took off 5 bases at V and 5 bases at J, with 19 bases between the two ends. CDR3 sequence reads: CASSDTRWGQNNEQFF. CDR3 DNA: TGTGCCAGCAGCGATACAAGATGGGGGCAGAACAATGAGCAGTTCTTC.

This clonotype has only a few counts. The chain combines TRBV12-3 or TRBV12-4 with TRBJ1-2; tentative D call: TRBD1 (5 bases). The length of the CDR3 is 13 residues. The V and J ends lost 3 bases and 8 bases respectively, with 13 bases between them. The CDR3 is CASSLGQRNGYTF. CDR3 nucleotides: TGTGCCAGCAGTTTGGGGCAGAGGAACGGCTACACCTTC.

This clonotype was seen a handful of times. J is TRBJ1-2 and V is TRBV19; possibly TRBD1 for D (5 bases). The germline V and J ends were trimmed by 3 bases and 4 bases, with 15 bases remaining between them. Germline assignment: CDR1 LNHDA and CDR2 SQIVND (reference sequence). The CDR3 has 15 amino acids. Written as DNA, the CDR3 is TGTGCCAGTAGTATCCCGGGACGGTACGGCTATGGCTACACCTTC. Translating it yields CASSIPGRYGYGYTF. Variable domain in full (rest from reference TRBV19 and TRBJ1-2): DGGITQSPKYLFRKEGQNVTLSCEQNLNHDAMYWYRQDPGQGLRLIYYSQIVNDFQKGDIAEGYSVSREKKESFPLTVTSAQKNPTAFYLCASSIPGRYGYGYTFGSGTRLTVV.

This chain links TRBV5-6 with TRBJ1-2; D is undetermined. The CDR3 runs 15 residues. Germline CDR1 reads SGHDT; CDR2 reads YYEEEE. V lost 6 bases to trimming and J lost 4 bases, with 19 bases between them. CDR3 sequence: CASTTGTRPSYGYTF. The CDR3 bases are TGTGCCAGCACCACGGGTACGCGACCATCCTATGGCTACACCTTC.

This clonotype has more than one count but fewer than ten. V gene TRBV10-3 combines with J gene TRBJ1-2; no reliable D call. The germline V gene encodes CDR1 ENHRY and CDR2 SYGVKD. The CDR3 is 16 residues long. Trimming pared 3 bases from V and 4 bases from J, leaving 18 bases between. The CDR3 here is CAISEPASGMGYGYTF. The CDR3 DNA reads TGTGCCATCAGTGAACCCGCCAGTGGGATGGGCTATGGCTACACCTTC.

V usage is TRBV7-3 and J usage is TRBJ2-7, with TRBD2 matching over 10 bases. The CDR3 is 14 residues long. The J segment lost 7 bases and the V segment lost 5 bases, leaving 8 bases of the junction unmatched. Germline V gene lookup returns CDR1 SGHTA and CDR2 FQGTGA. In nucleotides, the CDR3 is TGTGCCAGCAGCATTAGCGGGGGGCCTGTGGAGCAGTACTTC. Its translation: CASSISGGPVEQYF.

The chain carries TRBV12-3 or TRBV12-4 and TRBJ2-7; D possibly uses TRBD1 or TRBD2 (5 bases each). V lost 7 bases, J lost 4 bases, and 14 bases lay in between. The CDR3 runs 13 residues. As DNA, the CDR3 is TGTGCCAGCAAGGGGACCGCTCGGTACGAGCAGTACTTC. It encodes CASKGTARYEQYF.